The rows below give T cell receptor beta chains drawn from one sample of a study of PD-1 blockade in classical Hodgkin lymphoma. Method: immunoSEQ multiplex PCR; TCRdb's copy keeps in-frame clones and lacks some. The data show under 20,000 clones, with approximately 86% seen just once and about 4.2% held by the top ten. Material for sequencing was peripheral blood mononuclear cells (PBMCs). The origin of the receptors is a human donor with classical Hodgkin lymphoma. Each CDR3 is given with its conserved first and last residue. A D gene is named only where the DNA matches it firmly. For some rows the clone size is stated as once, few or many, or as a class when expanded; others skip it.

v_gene	abundance	d_gene	j_gene	CDR3aa	CDR3nt
TRBV7-3	-	TRBD2	TRBJ2-1	CASSSGTSGYNEQFF	TGTGCCAGCAGCTCCGGGACTAGCGGATACAATGAGCAGTTCTTC
TRBV15	-	-	TRBJ1-2	CATSRDTDYGYTF	TGTGCCACCAGCAGAGATACGGACTATGGCTACACCTTC
TRBV30	few	TRBD1	TRBJ1-6	CAWSRLFGQGRSNSPLHF	TGTGCCTGGAGCCGCCTTTTTGGACAGGGTCGAAGTAATTCACCCCTCCACTTT
TRBV7-2	-	-	TRBJ2-7	CASSSLTSYEQYF	TGTGCCAGCAGCTCCCTTACTAGCTACGAGCAGTACTTC
TRBV5-4	-	-	TRBJ2-7	CASSLRWKSYEQYF	TGTGCCAGCAGCTTGCGGTGGAAATCCTACGAGCAGTACTTC
TRBV19	-	TRBD1	TRBJ1-1	CASRKTGLNTEAFF	TGTGCCAGTAGGAAGACAGGGTTGAACACTGAAGCTTTCTTT
TRBV5-1	-	TRBD1	TRBJ1-1	CASSDGTGDEAFF	TGCGCCAGCAGCGATGGGACAGGAGACGAAGCTTTCTTT
TRBV4-3	-	TRBD1	TRBJ2-2	CASSLGQGEDTGELFF	TGCGCCAGCAGCTTGGGACAGGGGGAAGACACCGGGGAGCTGTTTTTT
TRBV5-1	-	TRBD1	TRBJ1-5	CASSLGGQVNQPQHF	TGCGCCAGCAGCTTGGGCGGACAGGTAAATCAGCCCCAGCATTTT
TRBV7-8	-	TRBD1	TRBJ1-2	CASSRITTGVQGGYTF	TGTGCCAGCAGCCGAATAACCACAGGGGTGCAGGGCGGCTACACCTTC
TRBV10-3	-	-	TRBJ2-2	CAINGVGTSNTGELFF	TGTGCCATCAATGGCGTAGGGACCTCGAACACCGGGGAGCTGTTTTTT
TRBV28	-	TRBD1	TRBJ1-5	CASSVSHRGTQPQHF	TGTGCCAGCAGTGTATCACACAGGGGGACTCAGCCCCAGCATTTT
TRBV9	medium-sized	TRBD1	TRBJ2-7	CASSPRTGDFFEQYF	TGTGCCAGCAGCCCCCGGACAGGGGATTTTTTTGAGCAGTACTTC
TRBV5-1	-	-	TRBJ2-6	CASSGGSTRGYRPGANVLTF	TGCGCCAGCAGCGGCGGATCCACCCGAGGGTATCGGCCCGGGGCCAACGTCCTGACTTTC
TRBV7-6	-	-	TRBJ2-1	CASSLQGVNEQFF	TGTGCCAGCAGCTTACAAGGGGTCAATGAGCAGTTCTTC
TRBV7-9	few	-	TRBJ2-2	CASSLYVDTGELFF	TGTGCCAGCAGCTTATATGTGGACACCGGGGAGCTGTTTTTT
TRBV6-5	-	-	TRBJ1-2	CASSYSPDYGYTF	TGTGCCAGCAGTTACTCGCCGGACTATGGCTACACCTTC
TRBV5-4	-	TRBD2	TRBJ2-5	CASSSGLAGGETQYF	TGTGCCAGCAGCTCGGGACTAGCGGGCGGAGAGACCCAGTACTTC
TRBV1	-	-	TRBJ2-2	CTSSHKGDRGGELFF	TGCACCAGCAGCCACAAGGGAGATCGGGGCGGGGAGCTGTTTTTT
TRBV6-5	-	-	TRBJ1-5	CASSSGGRQPQHF	TGTGCCAGCAGTTCGGGGGGCAGGCAGCCCCAGCATTTT
TRBV4-3	-	TRBD1	TRBJ1-3	CASSQSRTRTGSGNTIYF	TGCGCCAGCAGCCAATCCCGGACCCGGACAGGGTCAGGAAACACCATATATTTT
TRBV28	once	-	TRBJ1-4	CASSLLRGKNEKLFF	TGTGCCAGCAGTTTGCTAAGGGGGAAAAATGAAAAACTGTTTTTT
TRBV21-1	few	-	TRBJ2-3	CASSKNIPDTQYF	TGTGCCAGCAGCAAAAACATCCCAGATACGCAGTATTTT
TRBV7-2	-	-	TRBJ2-7	CASSFAPSYEQYF	TGTGCCAGCAGCTTTGCCCCCTCCTACGAGCAGTACTTC
TRBV5-5	-	TRBD1	TRBJ1-4	CASSHDELTGLDEKLFF	TGTGCCAGCAGCCACGACGAATTGACAGGGCTCGATGAAAAACTGTTTTTT
TRBV5-3	-	-	TRBJ1-5	CARSLGAGRGNQPQHF	TGTGCCAGAAGCTTGGGGGCCGGCAGGGGCAATCAGCCCCAGCATTTT
TRBV6-1	-	TRBD1	TRBJ2-7	CASSGLDRVTYEQYF	TGTGCCAGCAGTGGATTAGACAGGGTTACCTACGAGCAGTACTTC
TRBV5-6	few	-	TRBJ1-2	CASSLNYGYTF	TGTGCCAGCAGCTTAAACTATGGCTACACCTTC
TRBV5-1	-	-	TRBJ2-3	CASSFLGDTQYF	TGCGCCAGCAGCTTTCTAGGAGATACGCAGTATTTT
TRBV10-3	-	-	TRBJ2-7	CAISENQARDEQYF	TGTGCCATCAGTGAGAATCAGGCGCGCGACGAGCAGTACTTC
TRBV19	-	-	TRBJ1-1	CASSIVGGTEAFF	TGTGCCAGTAGTATAGTGGGGGGCACTGAAGCTTTCTTT
TRBV15	-	-	TRBJ1-2	CATSRVVTFHFFNYGYTF	TGTGCCACCAGCAGAGTCGTTACATTTCATTTCTTTAACTATGGCTACACCTTC
TRBV5-4	few	TRBD2	TRBJ2-7	CASSFRRLAGLEEQYF	TGTGCCAGCAGCTTCCGCCGGCTAGCGGGTCTAGAGGAGCAGTACTTC
TRBV21-1	-	-	TRBJ1-1	CASSKALSGFYRQAFF	TGTGCCAGCAGCAAAGCGCTTTCCGGGTTTTATCGACAAGCTTTCTTT
TRBV11-2	few	-	TRBJ2-6	CASSLEGRGANVLTF	TGTGCCAGCAGCTTAGAAGGAAGAGGGGCCAACGTCCTGACTTTC
TRBV9	few	-	TRBJ1-3	CASSVDARNTIYF	TGTGCCAGCAGCGTAGATGCTCGGAACACCATATATTTT
TRBV4-2	-	-	TRBJ2-3	CASSQGRGDTQYF	TGTGCCAGCAGCCAAGGTAGGGGAGATACGCAGTATTTT
TRBV28	-	-	TRBJ1-2	CASSSSSFGYTF	TGTGCCAGCAGTTCCTCATCGTTTGGCTACACCTTC
TRBV27	-	-	TRBJ2-2	CASSLSSPTTGELFF	TGTGCCAGCAGTTTAAGTAGCCCCACGACCGGGGAGCTGTTTTTT
TRBV11-3	-	-	TRBJ2-5	CASSLAHGETQYF	TGTGCCAGCAGCTTAGCCCACGGCGAGACCCAGTACTTC
TRBV28	-	-	TRBJ1-2	CASGSNYGYTF	TGTGCCAGCGGAAGTAACTATGGCTACACCTTC
TRBV28	-	TRBD2	TRBJ2-3	CASSFESGRGDTQYF	TGTGCCAGCAGTTTCGAGAGCGGGAGGGGAGATACGCAGTATTTT
TRBV28	-	-	TRBJ1-1	CASRKGNLNTEAFF	TGTGCCAGCAGGAAGGGAAACCTGAACACTGAAGCTTTCTTT
TRBV19	-	-	TRBJ2-1	CASTRTHYLSYNEQFF	TGTGCCAGTACAAGGACGCATTACCTCTCCTACAATGAGCAGTTCTTC
TRBV28	-	TRBD1	TRBJ2-6	CASSPGGPTSGANVLTF	TGTGCCAGCAGTCCAGGGGGCCCCACCTCTGGGGCCAACGTCCTGACTTTC
TRBV7-7	-	TRBD2	TRBJ2-5	CASSLGAGRQETQYF	TGTGCCAGCAGCTTAGGAGCGGGACGGCAAGAGACCCAGTACTTC
TRBV29-1	-	TRBD1	TRBJ1-2	CSVEAETGAGYGYTF	TGCAGCGTTGAAGCCGAGACAGGGGCGGGCTATGGCTACACCTTC
TRBV5-4	-	TRBD1	TRBJ2-5	CASSPGTVQETQYF	TGTGCCAGCAGCCCGGGGACAGTCCAAGAGACCCAGTACTTC
TRBV5-4	-	-	TRBJ1-1	CASSLYTGTEAFF	TGTGCCAGCAGCCTATATACAGGAACTGAAGCTTTCTTT
TRBV14	-	TRBD2	TRBJ2-4	CASSHSGGLNIQYF	TGTGCCAGCAGCCATAGCGGGGGCCTCAACATTCAGTACTTC
TRBV7-9	-	-	TRBJ2-1	CASSLARDNNNEQFF	TGTGCCAGCAGCTTAGCAAGGGATAATAACAATGAGCAGTTCTTC
TRBV29-1	-	-	TRBJ1-1	CSARSGLNTEAFF	TGCAGCGCCCGCTCGGGGCTGAACACTGAAGCTTTCTTT
TRBV7-9	-	-	TRBJ2-1	CASSLGASVGNEQFF	TGTGCCAGCAGCTTAGGGGCTAGCGTGGGCAATGAGCAGTTCTTC
TRBV23-1	once	TRBD1	TRBJ2-2	CASMGRTGTGGTGELFF	TGCGCCAGCATGGGCCGGACCGGGACAGGGGGCACCGGGGAGCTGTTTTTT
TRBV5-4	-	-	TRBJ2-3	CASSSQGRDTQYF	TGTGCCAGCAGTAGTCAGGGGAGAGATACGCAGTATTTT
TRBV27	-	TRBD1	TRBJ1-1	CATRPGTGGAFF	TGTGCCACCCGTCCCGGGACAGGAGGGGCTTTCTTT
TRBV5-4	-	-	TRBJ2-4	CASSLDGGEGVNIQYF	TGTGCCAGCAGCTTGGACGGGGGCGAGGGGGTAAACATTCAGTACTTC
TRBV29-1	-	TRBD2	TRBJ2-5	CSVGTVAGGRETQYF	TGCAGCGTGGGAACAGTAGCGGGAGGTCGGGAGACCCAGTACTTC
TRBV28	-	-	TRBJ2-7	CASTRGVFDEQYF	TGTGCCAGCACCAGGGGGGTATTCGACGAGCAGTACTTC
TRBV14	-	TRBD2	TRBJ2-1	CASSNLAGVYNEQFF	TGTGCCAGCAGCAATCTAGCGGGAGTCTACAATGAGCAGTTCTTC